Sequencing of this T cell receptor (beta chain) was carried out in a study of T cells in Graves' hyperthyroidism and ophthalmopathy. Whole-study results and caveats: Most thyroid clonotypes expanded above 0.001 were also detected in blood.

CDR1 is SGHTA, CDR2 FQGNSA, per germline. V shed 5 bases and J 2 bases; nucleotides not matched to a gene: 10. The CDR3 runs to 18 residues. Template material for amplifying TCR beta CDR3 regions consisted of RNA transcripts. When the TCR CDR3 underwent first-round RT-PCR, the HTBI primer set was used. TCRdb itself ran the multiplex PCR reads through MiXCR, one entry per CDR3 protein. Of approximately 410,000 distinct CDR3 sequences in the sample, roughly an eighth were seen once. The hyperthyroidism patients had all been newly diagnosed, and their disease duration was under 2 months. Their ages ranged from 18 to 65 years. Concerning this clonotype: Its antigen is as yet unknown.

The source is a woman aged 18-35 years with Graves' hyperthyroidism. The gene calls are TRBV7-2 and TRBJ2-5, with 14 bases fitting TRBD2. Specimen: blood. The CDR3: CASSPRTSGRWGQETQYF. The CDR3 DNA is TGTGCCAGCAGCCCGCGGACTAGCGGGAGGTGGGGACAAGAGACCCAGTACTTC.